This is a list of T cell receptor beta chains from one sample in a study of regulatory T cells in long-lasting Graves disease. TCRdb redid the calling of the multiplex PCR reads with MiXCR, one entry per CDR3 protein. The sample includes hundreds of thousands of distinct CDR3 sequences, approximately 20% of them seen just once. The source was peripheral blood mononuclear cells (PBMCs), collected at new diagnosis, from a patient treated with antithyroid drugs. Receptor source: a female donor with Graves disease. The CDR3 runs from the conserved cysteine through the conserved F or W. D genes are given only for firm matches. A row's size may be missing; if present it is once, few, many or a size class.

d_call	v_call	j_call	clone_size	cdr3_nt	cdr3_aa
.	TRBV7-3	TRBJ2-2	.	TGTGCCAGCAGCTTATATGGGACCGGGGAGCTGTTTTTT	CASSLYGTGELFF
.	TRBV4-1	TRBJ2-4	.	TGCGCCAGCAGCCAAGTCGGAGGCGGCCGGGCCATTCAGTACTTC	CASSQVGGGRAIQYF
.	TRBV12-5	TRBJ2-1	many	TGTGCTAGTGGTTCCGGGACAACCTACAATGAGCAGTTCTTC	CASGSGTTYNEQFF
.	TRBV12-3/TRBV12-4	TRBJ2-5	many	TGTGCCAGCAGTTTAGCGGGTCCCCAAGAGACCCAGTACTTC	CASSLAGPQETQYF
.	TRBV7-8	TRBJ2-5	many	TGTGCCAGCAGCTCCGGCCCCCAGTACTTC	CASSSGPQYF
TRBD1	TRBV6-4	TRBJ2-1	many	TGTGCCAGCAGTCCCGGGACAGGGGGAGATGAGCAGTTCTTC	CASSPGTGGDEQFF
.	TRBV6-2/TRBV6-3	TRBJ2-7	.	TGTGCCAGCAGTTACTCGAATCCAGGGATAGGCGAGCAGTACTTC	CASSYSNPGIGEQYF
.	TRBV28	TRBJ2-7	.	TGTGCCAGCAGTCCCTCCGGGGTAATCTCCTACGAGCAGTACTTC	CASSPSGVISYEQYF
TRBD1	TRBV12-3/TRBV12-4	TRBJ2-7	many	TGTGCCAGCAGTAAAACCGGGACAGGGGCCTACGAGCAGTACTTC	CASSKTGTGAYEQYF
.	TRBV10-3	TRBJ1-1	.	TGTGCCATCAGTGATTGGAGCATTAACACTGAAGCTTTCTTT	CAISDWSINTEAFF
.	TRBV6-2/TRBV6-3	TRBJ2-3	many	TGTGCCAGCAGTTACAAGGGCGGCGCAGATACGCAGTATTTT	CASSYKGGADTQYF
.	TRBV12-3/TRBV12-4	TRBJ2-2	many	TGTGCCACGGGGACGGTGTCGGGCACCGGGGAGCTGTTTTTT	CATGTVSGTGELFF
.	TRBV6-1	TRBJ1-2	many	TGTGCCAGAGAATCCGGGACTGATGGCTACACCTTC	CARESGTDGYTF
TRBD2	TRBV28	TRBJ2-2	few	TGTGCCAGCAGCCAGGGCGGACTAGCGGGAGCCGGCGGGGAGCTGTTTTTT	CASSQGGLAGAGGELFF
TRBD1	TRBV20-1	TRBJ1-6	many	TGCAGTGCTTTTCGTGGGACAGGGGGGAATTCACCCCTCCACTTT	CSAFRGTGGNSPLHF
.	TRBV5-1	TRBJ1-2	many	TGCGCCAGCAGCTCTCAGGGAGAGGATGGCTACACCTTC	CASSSQGEDGYTF
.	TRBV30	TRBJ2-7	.	TGTGCCTGGATCCCAGGCCCGGAGGGATTTTACGAGCAGTACTTC	CAWIPGPEGFYEQYF
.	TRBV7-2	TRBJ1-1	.	TGTGCCAGCAGCTCTATACGGACGAACACTGAAGCTTTCTTT	CASSSIRTNTEAFF
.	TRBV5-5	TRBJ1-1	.	TGTGCCAGCAGCCGGGACTCCCAGAACACTGAAGCTTTCTTT	CASSRDSQNTEAFF
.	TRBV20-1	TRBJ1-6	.	TGCAGTGCTAGAGAAGACAGAAGCTCCTATAATTCACCCCTCCACTTT	CSAREDRSSYNSPLHF
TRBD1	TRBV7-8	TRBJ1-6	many	TGTGCCAGCAGCCTTACGGGACAGGGTGTTTCACCCCTCCACTTT	CASSLTGQGVSPLHF
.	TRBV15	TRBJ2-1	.	TGTGCCACCAGCAGGCCCGAGGTTGAGCAGTTCTTC	CATSRPEVEQFF
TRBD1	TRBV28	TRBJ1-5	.	TGTGCCAGCAGTGCAACGACAGGGGCGAAGGATCAGCCCCAGCATTTT	CASSATTGAKDQPQHF
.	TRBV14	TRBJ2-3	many	TGTGCCAGCAGCCAACTCGGACGGGGCACAGATACGCAGTATTTT	CASSQLGRGTDTQYF
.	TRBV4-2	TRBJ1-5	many	TGTGCCAGCAGCCAAGATCAGGATAGCAATCAGCCCCAGCATTTT	CASSQDQDSNQPQHF
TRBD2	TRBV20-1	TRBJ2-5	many	TGCAGTGCTAGCACTAGCGGGTTCCAAGAGACCCAGTACTTC	CSASTSGFQETQYF
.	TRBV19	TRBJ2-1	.	TGTGCCAGTAGTATAGGTTGGACTGATCCCTACAATGAGCAGTTCTTC	CASSIGWTDPYNEQFF
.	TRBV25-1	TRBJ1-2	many	TGTGCCAGCAGTGAATATAGCGTTAACTATGGCTACACCTTC	CASSEYSVNYGYTF
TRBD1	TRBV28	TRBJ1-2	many	TGTGCCAGCAGTTTAATTGACAGGGTTAACTATGGCTACACCTTC	CASSLIDRVNYGYTF
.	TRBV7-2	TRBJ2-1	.	TGTGCCAGCAGACCGTCGGGCACTCACAATGAGCAGTTCTTC	CASRPSGTHNEQFF
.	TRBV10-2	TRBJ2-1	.	TGCGCCAGCAGTGACACCAATGAGCAGTTCTTC	CASSDTNEQFF
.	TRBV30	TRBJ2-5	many	TGTGCCTCAAAGGCCTGGGAGACCCAGTACTTC	CASKAWETQYF
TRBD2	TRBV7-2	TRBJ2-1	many	TGTGCCAGCAGCCGAGGACTAGCGGGAGAGGTTTCCTACAATGAGCAGTTCTTC	CASSRGLAGEVSYNEQFF
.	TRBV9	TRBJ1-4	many	TGTGCCAGCAGCGTGGGTCCGCAGTCTAATGAAAAACTGTTTTTT	CASSVGPQSNEKLFF
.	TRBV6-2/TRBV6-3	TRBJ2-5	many	TGTGCCAGCAGTCCGTGGACAGCAGAGACCCAGTACTTC	CASSPWTAETQYF
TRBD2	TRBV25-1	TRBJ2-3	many	TGTGCCAGCAGTGCCCTTCGACTAGCGGGAGTGGCCACAGATACGCAGTATTTT	CASSALRLAGVATDTQYF
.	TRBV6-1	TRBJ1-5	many	TGTGCCAGCAACACATGGGGGGCGGGGGAGCCCCAGCATTTT	CASNTWGAGEPQHF